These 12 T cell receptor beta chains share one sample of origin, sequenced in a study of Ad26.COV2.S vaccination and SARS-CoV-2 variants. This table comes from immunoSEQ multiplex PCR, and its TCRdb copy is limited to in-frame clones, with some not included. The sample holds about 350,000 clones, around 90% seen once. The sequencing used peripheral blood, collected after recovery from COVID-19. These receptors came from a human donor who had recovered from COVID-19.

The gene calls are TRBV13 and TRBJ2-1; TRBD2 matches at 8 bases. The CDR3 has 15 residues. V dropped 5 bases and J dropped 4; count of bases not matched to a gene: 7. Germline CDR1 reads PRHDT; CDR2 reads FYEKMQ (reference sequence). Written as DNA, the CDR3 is TGTGCCAGCAGCCCAACGGGGGGGCGGTACAATGAGCAGTTCTTC. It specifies CASSPTGGRYNEQFF. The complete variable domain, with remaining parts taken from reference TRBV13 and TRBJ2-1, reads AAGVIQSPRHLIKEKRETATLKCYPIPRHDTVYWYQQGPGQDPQFLISFYEKMQSDKGSIPDRFSAQQFSDYHSELNMSSLELGDSALYFCASSPTGGRYNEQFFGPGTRLTVL.

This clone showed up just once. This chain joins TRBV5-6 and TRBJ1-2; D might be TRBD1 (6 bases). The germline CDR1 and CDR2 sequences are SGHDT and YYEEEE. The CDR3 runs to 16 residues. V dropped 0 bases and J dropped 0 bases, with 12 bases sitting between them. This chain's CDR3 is CASSLDRDIANYGYTF. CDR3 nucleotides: TGTGCCAGCAGCTTGGACCGGGACATAGCTAACTATGGCTACACCTTC.

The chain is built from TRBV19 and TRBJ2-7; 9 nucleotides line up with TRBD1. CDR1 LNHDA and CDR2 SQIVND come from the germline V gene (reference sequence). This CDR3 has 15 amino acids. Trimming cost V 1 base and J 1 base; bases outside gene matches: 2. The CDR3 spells CASSIVGQGSYEQYF. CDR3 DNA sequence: TGTGCCAGTAGTATAGTTGGACAGGGGTCCTACGAGCAGTACTTC.

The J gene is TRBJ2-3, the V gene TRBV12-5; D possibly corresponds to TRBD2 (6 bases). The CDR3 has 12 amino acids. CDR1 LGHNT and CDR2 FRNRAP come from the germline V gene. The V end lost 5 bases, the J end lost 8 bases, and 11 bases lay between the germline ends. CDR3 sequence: CASGLLAITQYF. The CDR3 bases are TGTGCTAGTGGTCTACTAGCTATTACGCAGTATTTT.

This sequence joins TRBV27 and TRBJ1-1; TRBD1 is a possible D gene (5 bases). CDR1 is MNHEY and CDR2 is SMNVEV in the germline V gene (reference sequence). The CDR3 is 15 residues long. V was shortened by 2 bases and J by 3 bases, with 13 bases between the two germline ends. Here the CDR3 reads CASSLVRGLDTEAFF. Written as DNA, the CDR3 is TGTGCCAGCAGTTTAGTGCGGGGGTTGGACACTGAAGCTTTCTTT.

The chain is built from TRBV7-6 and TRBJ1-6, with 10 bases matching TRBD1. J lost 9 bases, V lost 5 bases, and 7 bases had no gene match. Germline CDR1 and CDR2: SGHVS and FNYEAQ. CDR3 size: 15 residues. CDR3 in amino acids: CASSHGQGDGSPLHF. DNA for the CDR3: TGTGCCAGCAGCCACGGACAGGGGGACGGTTCACCCCTCCACTTT.

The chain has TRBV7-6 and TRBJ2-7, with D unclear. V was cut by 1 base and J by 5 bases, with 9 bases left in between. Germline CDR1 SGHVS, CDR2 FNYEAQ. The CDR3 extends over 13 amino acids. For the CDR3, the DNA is TGTGCCAGCAGCTTAGTCCCTCACAACGAGCAGTACTTC. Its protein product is CASSLVPHNEQYF.

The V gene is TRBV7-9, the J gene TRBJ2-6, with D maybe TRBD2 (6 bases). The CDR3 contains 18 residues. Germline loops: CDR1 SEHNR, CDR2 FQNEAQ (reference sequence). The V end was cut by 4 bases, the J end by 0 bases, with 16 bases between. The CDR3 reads CASSSPAGLNSGANVLTF. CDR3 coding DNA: TGTGCCAGCAGCTCTCCCGCGGGACTGAACTCTGGGGCCAACGTCCTGACTTTC.

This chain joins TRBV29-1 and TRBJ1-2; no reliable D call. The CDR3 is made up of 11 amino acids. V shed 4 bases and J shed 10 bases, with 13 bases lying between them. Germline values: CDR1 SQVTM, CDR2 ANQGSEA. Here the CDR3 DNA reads TGCAGCGTTGTATTTGTTGGCGTCTACACCTTC. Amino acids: CSVVFVGVYTF.

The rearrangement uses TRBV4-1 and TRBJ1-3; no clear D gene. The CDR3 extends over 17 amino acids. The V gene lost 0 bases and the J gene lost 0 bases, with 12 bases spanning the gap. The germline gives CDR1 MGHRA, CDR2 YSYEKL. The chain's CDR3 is CASSQEGSIGSGNTIYF. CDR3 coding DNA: TGCGCCAGCAGCCAAGAGGGTAGTATCGGCTCTGGAAACACCATATATTTT.

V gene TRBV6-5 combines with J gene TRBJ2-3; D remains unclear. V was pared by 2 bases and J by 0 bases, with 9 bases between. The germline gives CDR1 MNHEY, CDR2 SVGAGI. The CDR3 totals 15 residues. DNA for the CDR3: TGTGCCAGCAGTTACGGCCCAACTAGCACAGATACGCAGTATTTT. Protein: CASSYGPTSTDTQYF.

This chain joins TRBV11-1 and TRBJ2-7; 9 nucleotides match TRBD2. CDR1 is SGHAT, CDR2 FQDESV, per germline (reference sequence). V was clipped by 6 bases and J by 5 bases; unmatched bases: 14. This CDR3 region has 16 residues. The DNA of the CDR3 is TGTGCCAGCAGTTCCGACTGGCGGGGGGGCAAACACGAGCAGTACTTC. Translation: CASSSDWRGGKHEQYF.